Sequencing of this T cell receptor beta chain was carried out in a study of Ad26.COV2.S vaccination and SARS-CoV-2 variants. Treatment in this sample: some 19 received Ad26.COV2.S at low or high dose, single or two shots; about 5 received placebo; per-sample allocation not given. The samples date from day 63 after the first vaccine or placebo injection. Data came from immunoSEQ multiplex PCR; TCRdb stores just in-frame clones and leaves some out. The sample has about 350,000 clones; more than 85% are singletons. The trim removed 4 bases at V and 9 bases at J, leaving 7 bases unmatched. The CDR3 totals 16 residues. Germline V lookup: CDR1 SEHNR, CDR2 FQNEAQ (reference sequence).

The source of this sequence is a person between 18 and 60 years old who received the Ad26.COV2.S COVID-19 vaccine or a placebo. The rearrangement links TRBV7-9 to TRBJ2-3, with TRBD2 matching over 16 bases. Sequencing used peripheral blood, obtained in a trial of Ad26.COV2.S vaccine versus placebo. Here the CDR3 DNA reads TGTGCCAGCAGCTGGGGACTAGCGGGGGGGAATCCCACGCAGTATTTT. As protein: CASSWGLAGGNPTQYF.